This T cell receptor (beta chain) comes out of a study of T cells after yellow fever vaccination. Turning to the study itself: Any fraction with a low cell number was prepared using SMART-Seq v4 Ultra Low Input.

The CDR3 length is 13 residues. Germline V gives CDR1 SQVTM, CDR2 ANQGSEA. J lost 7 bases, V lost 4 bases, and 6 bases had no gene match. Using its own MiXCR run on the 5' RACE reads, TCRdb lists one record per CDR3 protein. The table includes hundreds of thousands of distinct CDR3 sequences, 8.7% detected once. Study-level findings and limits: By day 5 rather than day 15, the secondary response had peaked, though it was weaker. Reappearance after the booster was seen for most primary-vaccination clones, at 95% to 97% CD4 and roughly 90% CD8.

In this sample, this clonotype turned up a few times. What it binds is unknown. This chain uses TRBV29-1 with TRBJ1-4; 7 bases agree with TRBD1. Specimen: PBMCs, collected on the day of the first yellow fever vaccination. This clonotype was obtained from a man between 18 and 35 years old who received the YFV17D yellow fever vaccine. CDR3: CSVAQWDSEKLFF. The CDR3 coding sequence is TGCAGCGTTGCCCAATGGGACAGTGAAAAACTGTTTTTT.